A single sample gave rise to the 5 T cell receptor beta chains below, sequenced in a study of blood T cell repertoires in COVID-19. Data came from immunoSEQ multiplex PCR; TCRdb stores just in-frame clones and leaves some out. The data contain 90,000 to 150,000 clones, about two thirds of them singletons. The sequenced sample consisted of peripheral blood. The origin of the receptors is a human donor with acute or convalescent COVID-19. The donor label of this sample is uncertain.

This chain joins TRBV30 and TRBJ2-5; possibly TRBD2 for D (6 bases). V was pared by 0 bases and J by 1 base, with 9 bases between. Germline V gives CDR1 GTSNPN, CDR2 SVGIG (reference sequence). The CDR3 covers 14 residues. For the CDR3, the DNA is TGTGCCTGGAGTGTTGGGGGGACCCAAGAGACCCAGTACTTC. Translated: CAWSVGGTQETQYF. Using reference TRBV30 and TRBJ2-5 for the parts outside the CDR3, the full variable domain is SQTIHQWPATLVQPVGSPLSLECTVEGTSNPNLYWYRQAAGRGLQLLFYSVGIGQISSEVPQNLSASRPQDRQFILSSKKLLLSDSGFYLCAWSVGGTQETQYFGPGTRLLVL.

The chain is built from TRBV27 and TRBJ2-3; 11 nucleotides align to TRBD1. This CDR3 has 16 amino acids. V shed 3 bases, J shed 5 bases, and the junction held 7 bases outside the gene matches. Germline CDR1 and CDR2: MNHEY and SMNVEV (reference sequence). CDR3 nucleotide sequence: TGTGCCAGCAGTTTCCGGACAGGGGGCAAAGGAGATACGCAGTATTTT. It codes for CASSFRTGGKGDTQYF.

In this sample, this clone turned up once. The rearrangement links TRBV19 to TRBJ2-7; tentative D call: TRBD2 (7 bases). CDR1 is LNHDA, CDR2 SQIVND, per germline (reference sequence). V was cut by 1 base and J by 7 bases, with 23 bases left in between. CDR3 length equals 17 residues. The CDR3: CASSIGGGPEVFGEQYF. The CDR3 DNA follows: TGTGCCAGTAGTATAGGCGGGGGCCCGGAGGTTTTTGGAGAGCAGTACTTC.

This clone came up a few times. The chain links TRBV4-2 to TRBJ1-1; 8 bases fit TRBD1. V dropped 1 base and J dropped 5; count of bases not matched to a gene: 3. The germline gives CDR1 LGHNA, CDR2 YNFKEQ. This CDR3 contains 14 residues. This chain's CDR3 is CASSQGRGRTEAFF. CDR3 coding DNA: TGTGCCAGCAGCCAAGGCAGGGGGCGAACTGAAGCTTTCTTT.

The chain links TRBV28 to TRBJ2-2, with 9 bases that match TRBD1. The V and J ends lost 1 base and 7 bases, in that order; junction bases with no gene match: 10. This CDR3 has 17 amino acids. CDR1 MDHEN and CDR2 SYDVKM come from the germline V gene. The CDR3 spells CASSLYFVGQGLGELFF. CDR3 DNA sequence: TGTGCCAGCAGTTTATACTTCGTGGGACAGGGCCTCGGGGAGCTGTTTTTT.